The next 6 T cell receptor beta chains were all read from a single sample in a study of blood T cells in healthy people across ages. With a J-beta primer mix and a sample-barcoded 5' primer, a second PCR ran about 7 to 12 cycles. MiXCR, run by TCRdb on the 5' RACE reads, gives a single entry per CDR3 protein. There are about 1 million distinct CDR3 sequences in the sample; over 35% occur only once, and approximately 17% lies in the top ten. Sample: blood. The receptors derive from a woman in her sixties in good health.

This clonotype was counted only a few times. The chain couples TRBV25-1 to TRBJ2-7; maybe TRBD1 (5 bases). The CDR3 length is 12 residues. Germline V gives CDR1 MGHDK, CDR2 SYGVNS. Trimming removed 6 bases from V and 2 bases from J, with 8 bases in between. The CDR3 region has the DNA TGTGCCAGCAGCGTGACAGCCTACGAGCAGTACTTC. It is translated as CASSVTAYEQYF.

V gene TRBV27 combines with J gene TRBJ2-1; 12 bases are shared with TRBD2. V was clipped by 10 bases and J by 8 bases; unmatched bases: 6. CDR3 length: 13 amino acids. The V gene's germline CDR1 is MNHEY and CDR2 SMNVEV (reference sequence). CDR3 DNA sequence: TGTGCCATCCGGACTAGCGGGACGTATGAGCAGTTCTTC. The encoded protein is CAIRTSGTYEQFF.

CDR3 protein: CSASLAGVSTDTQYF. The CDR3 DNA follows: TGCAGTGCTAGCTTAGCGGGAGTCAGTACAGATACGCAGTATTTT. The chain couples TRBV20-1 to TRBJ2-3; TRBD2 matches at 9 bases. There are 15 residues in the CDR3. V shed 3 bases and J 3 bases; nucleotides not matched to a gene: 7. Germline V lookup: CDR1 DFQATT, CDR2 SNEGSKA (reference sequence).

The chain has TRBV4-1 and TRBJ2-3, with TRBD2 matching over 7 bases. V dropped 3 bases and J dropped 4; count of bases not matched to a gene: 7. The CDR3 covers 15 residues. The germline gives CDR1 MGHRA, CDR2 YSYEKL. The CDR3 sequence: CASSQRGNGPDTQYF. CDR3 nucleotide sequence: TGCGCCAGCAGCCAGCGGGGGAATGGCCCAGATACGCAGTATTTT.

This clonotype was recorded many times. The rearrangement uses TRBV27 and TRBJ2-7, with 7 bases identical to TRBD1. V dropped 2 bases and J dropped 1; count of bases not matched to a gene: 2. CDR1 MNHEY and CDR2 SMNVEV come from the germline V gene (reference sequence). The CDR3 runs to 14 residues. In DNA, the CDR3 is TGTGCCAGCAGTTTAGTACAGGGGTCCTACGAGCAGTACTTC. It is translated as CASSLVQGSYEQYF.

This clonotype has a handful of counts. The chain employs TRBV12-3 or TRBV12-4 and TRBJ1-2, with D possibly TRBD1 on 6 matching bases. The V gene lost 5 bases and the J gene lost 4 bases, with 14 bases spanning the gap. CDR3 length equals 14 residues. CDR3 amino acids: CASSGGPGTYGYTF. DNA of the CDR3: TGTGCCAGCAGTGGGGGGCCGGGTACCTATGGCTACACCTTC.